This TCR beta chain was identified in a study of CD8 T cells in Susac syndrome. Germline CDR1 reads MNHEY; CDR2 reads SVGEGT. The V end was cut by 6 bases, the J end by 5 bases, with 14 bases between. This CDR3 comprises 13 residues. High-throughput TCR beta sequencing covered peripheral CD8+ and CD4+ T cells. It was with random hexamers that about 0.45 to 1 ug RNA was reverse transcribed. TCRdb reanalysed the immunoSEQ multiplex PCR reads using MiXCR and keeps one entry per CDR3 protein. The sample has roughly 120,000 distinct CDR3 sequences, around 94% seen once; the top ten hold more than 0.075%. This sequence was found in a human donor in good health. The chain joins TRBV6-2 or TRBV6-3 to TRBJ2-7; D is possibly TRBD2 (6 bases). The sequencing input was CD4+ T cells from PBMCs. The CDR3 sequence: CASRKTGEDEQYF. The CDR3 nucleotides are TGTGCCAGCAGGAAGACGGGGGAGGACGAGCAGTACTTC.